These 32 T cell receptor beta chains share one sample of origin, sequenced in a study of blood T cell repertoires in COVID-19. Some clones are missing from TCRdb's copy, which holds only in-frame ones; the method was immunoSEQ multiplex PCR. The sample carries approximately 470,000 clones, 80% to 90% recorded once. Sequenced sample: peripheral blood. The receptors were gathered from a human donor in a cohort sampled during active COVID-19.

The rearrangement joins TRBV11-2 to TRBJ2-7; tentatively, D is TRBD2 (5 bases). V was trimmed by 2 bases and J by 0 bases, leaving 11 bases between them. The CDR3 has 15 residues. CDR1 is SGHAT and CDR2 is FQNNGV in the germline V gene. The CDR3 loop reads CASSLRTRSSYEQYF. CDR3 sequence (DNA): TGTGCCAGCAGCTTAAGGACTCGGAGCTCCTACGAGCAGTACTTC.

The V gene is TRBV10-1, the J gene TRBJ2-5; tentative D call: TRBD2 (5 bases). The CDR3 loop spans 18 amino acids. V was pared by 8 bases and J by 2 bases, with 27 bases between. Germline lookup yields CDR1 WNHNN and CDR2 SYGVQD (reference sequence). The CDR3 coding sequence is TGCGCCAGCCGCCTATCCAAGTTCCGGGCGGGTATGCAAGAGACCCAGTACTTC. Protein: CASRLSKFRAGMQETQYF.

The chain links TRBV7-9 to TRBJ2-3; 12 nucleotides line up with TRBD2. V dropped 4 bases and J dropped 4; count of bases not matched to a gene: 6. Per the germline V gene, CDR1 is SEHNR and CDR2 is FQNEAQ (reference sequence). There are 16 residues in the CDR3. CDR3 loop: CASSSSLAGGSDTQYF. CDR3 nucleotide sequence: TGTGCCAGCAGCTCATCACTAGCGGGAGGATCAGATACGCAGTATTTT.

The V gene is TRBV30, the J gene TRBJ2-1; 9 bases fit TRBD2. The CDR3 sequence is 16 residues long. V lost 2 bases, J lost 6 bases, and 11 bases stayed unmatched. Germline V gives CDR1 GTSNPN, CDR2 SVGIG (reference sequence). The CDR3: CAWSRWAAGGPNEQFF. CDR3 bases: TGTGCCTGGAGTAGGTGGGCGGCGGGAGGGCCCAATGAGCAGTTCTTC.

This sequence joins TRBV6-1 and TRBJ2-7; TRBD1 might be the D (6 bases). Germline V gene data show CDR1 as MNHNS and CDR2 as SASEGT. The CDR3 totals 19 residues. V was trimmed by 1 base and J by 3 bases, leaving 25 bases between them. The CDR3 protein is CASSEGQGIVTGFFYEQYF. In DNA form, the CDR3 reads TGTGCCAGCAGTGAAGGTCAGGGGATCGTGACAGGTTTTTTCTACGAGCAGTACTTC.

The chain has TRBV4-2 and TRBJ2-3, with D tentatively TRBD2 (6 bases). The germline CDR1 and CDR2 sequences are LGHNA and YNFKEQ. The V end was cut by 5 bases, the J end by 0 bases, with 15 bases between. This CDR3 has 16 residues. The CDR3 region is CASSYIRDSSTDTQYF. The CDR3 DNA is TGTGCCAGCAGCTACATCCGGGACTCCAGCACAGATACGCAGTATTTT.

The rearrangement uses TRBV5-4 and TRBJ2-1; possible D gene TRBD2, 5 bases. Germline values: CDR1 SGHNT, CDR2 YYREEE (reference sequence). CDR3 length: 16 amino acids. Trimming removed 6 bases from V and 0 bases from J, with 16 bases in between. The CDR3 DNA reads TGTGCCAGCACCCAAAGGAGGAGTAGCTCCTACAATGAGCAGTTCTTC. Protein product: CASTQRRSSSYNEQFF.

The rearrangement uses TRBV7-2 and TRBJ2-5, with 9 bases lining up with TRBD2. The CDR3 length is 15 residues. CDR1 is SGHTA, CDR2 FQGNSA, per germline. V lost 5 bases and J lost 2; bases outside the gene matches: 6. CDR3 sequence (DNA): TGTGCCAGCAGCCTGCTAGCGGGGCGGCAAGAGACCCAGTACTTC. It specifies CASSLLAGRQETQYF.

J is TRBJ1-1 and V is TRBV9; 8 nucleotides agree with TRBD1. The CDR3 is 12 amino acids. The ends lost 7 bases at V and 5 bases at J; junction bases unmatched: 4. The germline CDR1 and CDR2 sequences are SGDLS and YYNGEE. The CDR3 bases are TGTGCCAGCGGACAGGGAGAAACTGAAGCTTTCTTT. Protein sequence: CASGQGETEAFF.

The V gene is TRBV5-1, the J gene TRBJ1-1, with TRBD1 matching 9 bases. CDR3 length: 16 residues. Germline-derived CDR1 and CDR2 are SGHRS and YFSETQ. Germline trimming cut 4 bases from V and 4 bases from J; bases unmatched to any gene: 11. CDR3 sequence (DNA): TGCGCCAGCAGCCCAAACAATAACAGGGGGCTCACTGAAGCTTTCTTT. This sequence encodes CASSPNNNRGLTEAFF.

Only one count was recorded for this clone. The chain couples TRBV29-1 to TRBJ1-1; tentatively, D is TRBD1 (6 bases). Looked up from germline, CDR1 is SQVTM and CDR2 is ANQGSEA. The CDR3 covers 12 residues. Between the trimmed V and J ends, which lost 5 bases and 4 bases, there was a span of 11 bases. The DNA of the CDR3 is TGCAGCGTTTACAGGGCTGGCACTGAAGCTTTCTTT. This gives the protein CSVYRAGTEAFF.

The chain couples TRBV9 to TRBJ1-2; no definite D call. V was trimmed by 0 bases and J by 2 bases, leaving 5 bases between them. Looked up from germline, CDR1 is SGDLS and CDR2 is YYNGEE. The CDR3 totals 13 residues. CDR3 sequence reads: CASSVGGNYGYTF. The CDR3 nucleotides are TGTGCCAGCAGCGTAGGCGGGAACTATGGCTACACCTTC.

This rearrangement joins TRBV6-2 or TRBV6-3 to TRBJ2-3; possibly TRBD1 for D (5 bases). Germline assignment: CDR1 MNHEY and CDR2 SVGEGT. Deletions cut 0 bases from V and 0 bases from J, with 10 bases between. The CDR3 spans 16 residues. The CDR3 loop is CASSYSGQTSTDTQYF. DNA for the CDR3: TGTGCCAGCAGTTACTCGGGGCAGACTAGCACAGATACGCAGTATTTT.

The CDR3 reads CASSLGQANTGELFF. In DNA, the CDR3 is TGTGCCAGCAGTTTAGGGCAGGCGAACACCGGGGAGCTGTTTTTT. The rearrangement links TRBV28 to TRBJ2-2, with D unclear. The germline gives CDR1 MDHEN, CDR2 SYDVKM. The CDR3 length is 15 residues. The ends were cut back, 2 bases at V and 0 bases at J, with 7 bases in the middle.

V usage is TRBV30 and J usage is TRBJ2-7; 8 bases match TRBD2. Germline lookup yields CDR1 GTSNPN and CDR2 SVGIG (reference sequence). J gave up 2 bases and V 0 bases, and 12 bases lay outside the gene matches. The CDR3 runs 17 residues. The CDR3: CAWSVRTGGSFTYEQYF. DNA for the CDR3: TGTGCCTGGAGTGTACGGACGGGAGGGTCGTTCACCTACGAGCAGTACTTC.

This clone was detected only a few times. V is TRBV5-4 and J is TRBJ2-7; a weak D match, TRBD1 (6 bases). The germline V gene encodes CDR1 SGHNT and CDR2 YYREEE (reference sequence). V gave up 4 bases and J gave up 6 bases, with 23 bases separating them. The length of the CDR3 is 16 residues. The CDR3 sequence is CASSQIEYRAYREQYF. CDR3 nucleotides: TGTGCCAGCAGCCAGATTGAATACAGGGCCTACCGCGAGCAGTACTTC.

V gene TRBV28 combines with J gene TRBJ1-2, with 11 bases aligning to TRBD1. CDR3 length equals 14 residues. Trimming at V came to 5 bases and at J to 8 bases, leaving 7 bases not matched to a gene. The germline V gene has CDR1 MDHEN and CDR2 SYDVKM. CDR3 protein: CASSADRTGGGYTF. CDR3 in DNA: TGTGCCAGCAGTGCTGATAGGACAGGGGGCGGCTACACCTTC.

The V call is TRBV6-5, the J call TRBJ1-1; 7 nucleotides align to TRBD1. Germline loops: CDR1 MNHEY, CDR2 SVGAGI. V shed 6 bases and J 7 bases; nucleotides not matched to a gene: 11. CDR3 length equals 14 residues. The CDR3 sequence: CASRISWDRDEAFF. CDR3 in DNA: TGTGCCAGCAGGATCTCTTGGGACAGAGATGAAGCTTTCTTT.

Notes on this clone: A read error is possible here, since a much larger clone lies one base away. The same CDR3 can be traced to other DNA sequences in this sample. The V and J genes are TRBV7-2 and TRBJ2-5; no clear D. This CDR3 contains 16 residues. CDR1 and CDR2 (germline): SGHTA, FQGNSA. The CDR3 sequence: CASSVNPVGSKETQYF. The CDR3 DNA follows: TGTGCTAGCAGCGTAAACCCCGTTGGCAGTAAAGAGACCCAGTACTTC.

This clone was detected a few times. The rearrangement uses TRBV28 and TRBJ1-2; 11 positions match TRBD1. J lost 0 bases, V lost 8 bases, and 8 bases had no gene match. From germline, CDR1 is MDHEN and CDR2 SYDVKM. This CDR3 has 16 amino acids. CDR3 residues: CASGPGGQGANYGYTF. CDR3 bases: TGTGCCAGCGGTCCGGGGGGACAGGGGGCTAACTATGGCTACACCTTC.

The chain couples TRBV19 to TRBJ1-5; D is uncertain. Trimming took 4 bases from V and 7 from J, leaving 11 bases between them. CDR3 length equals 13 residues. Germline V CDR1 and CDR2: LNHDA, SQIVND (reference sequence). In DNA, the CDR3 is TGTGCCAGTAGTACCTCCATGGGCCAGCCCCAGCATTTT. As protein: CASSTSMGQPQHF.

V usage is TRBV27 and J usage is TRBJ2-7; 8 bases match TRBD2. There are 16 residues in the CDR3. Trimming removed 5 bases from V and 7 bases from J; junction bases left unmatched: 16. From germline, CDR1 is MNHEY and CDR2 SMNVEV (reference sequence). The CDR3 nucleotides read TGTGCCAGCAGTACCCCGGTTGGGAGCGGGAGTGGTGAGCAGTACTTC. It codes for CASSTPVGSGSGEQYF.

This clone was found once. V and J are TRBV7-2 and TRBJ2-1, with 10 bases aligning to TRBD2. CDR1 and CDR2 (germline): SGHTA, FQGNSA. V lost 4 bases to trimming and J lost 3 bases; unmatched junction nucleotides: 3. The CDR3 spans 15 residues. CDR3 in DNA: TGTGCCAGCAGCTCCTTAGCGGGAGGCTACAATGAGCAGTTCTTC. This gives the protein CASSSLAGGYNEQFF. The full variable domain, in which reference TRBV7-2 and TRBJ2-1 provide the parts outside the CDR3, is GAGVSQSPSNKVTEKGKDVELRCDPISGHTALYWYRQSLGQGLEFLIYFQGNSAPDKSGLPSDRFSAERTGGSVSTLTIQRTQQEDSAVYLCASSSLAGGYNEQFFGPGTRLTVL.

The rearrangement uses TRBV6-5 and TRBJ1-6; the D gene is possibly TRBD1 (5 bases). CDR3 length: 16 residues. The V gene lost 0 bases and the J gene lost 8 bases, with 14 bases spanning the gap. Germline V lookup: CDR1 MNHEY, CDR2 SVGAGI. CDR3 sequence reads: CASSYSPGQGDSPLHF. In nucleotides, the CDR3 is TGTGCCAGCAGTTACTCTCCCGGCCAGGGTGATTCACCCCTCCACTTT.

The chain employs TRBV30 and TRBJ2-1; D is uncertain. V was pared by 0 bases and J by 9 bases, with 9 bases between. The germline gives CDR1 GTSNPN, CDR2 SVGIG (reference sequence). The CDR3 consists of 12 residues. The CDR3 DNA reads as TGTGCCTGGAGTGTATCTACAGCTGAGCAGTTCTTC. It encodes CAWSVSTAEQFF.

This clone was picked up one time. CDR3 in amino acids: CASSAGTSGSGTDTQYF. CDR3 nucleotide sequence: TGCGCCAGCAGCGCGGGGACTAGCGGGTCGGGCACAGATACGCAGTATTTT. The chain carries TRBV5-1 and TRBJ2-3; 12 nucleotides line up with TRBD2. The CDR3 length is 17 residues. The V and J ends lost 4 bases and 1 base, in that order; junction bases with no gene match: 7. Looked up from germline, CDR1 is SGHRS and CDR2 is YFSETQ.

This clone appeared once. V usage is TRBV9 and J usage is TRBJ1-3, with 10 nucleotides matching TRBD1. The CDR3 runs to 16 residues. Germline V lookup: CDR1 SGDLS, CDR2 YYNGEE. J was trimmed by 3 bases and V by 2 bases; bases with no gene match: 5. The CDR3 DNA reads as TGTGCCAGCAGCGTGGGACAGGGGTACGGTGGAAACACCATATATTTT. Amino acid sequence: CASSVGQGYGGNTIYF.

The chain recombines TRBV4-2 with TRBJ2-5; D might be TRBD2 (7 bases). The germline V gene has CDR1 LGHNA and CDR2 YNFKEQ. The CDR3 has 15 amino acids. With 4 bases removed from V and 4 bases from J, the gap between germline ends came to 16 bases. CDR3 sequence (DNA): TGTGCCAGCAGCCCCCGTGGGGGGGGCCTAGAGACCCAGTACTTC. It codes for CASSPRGGGLETQYF.

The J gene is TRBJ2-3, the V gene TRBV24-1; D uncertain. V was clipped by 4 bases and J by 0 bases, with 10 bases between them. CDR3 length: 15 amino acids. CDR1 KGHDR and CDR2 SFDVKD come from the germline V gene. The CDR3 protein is CATSEALTSTDTQYF. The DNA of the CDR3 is TGTGCCACCAGTGAAGCGTTAACTAGCACAGATACGCAGTATTTT.

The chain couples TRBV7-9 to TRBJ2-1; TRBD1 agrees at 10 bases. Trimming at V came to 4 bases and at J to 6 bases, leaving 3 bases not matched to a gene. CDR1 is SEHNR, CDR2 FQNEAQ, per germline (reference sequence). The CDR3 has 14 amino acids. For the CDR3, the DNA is TGTGCCAGCAGCTACCGGGACAGGGGCAATGAGCAGTTCTTC. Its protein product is CASSYRDRGNEQFF.

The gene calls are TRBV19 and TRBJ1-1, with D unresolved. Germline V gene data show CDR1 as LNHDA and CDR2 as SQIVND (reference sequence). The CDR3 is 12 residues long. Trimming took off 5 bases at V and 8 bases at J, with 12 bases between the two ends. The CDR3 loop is CASSWRAGEAFF. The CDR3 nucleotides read TGTGCCAGTAGTTGGAGGGCGGGGGAAGCTTTCTTT.

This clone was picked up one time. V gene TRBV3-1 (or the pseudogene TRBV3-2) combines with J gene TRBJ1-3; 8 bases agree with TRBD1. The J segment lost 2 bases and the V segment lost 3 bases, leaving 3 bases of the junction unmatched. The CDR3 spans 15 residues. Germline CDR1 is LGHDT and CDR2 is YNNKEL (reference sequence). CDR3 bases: TGTGCCAGCAGCCAGATGACAGGGGCTGGAAACACCATATATTTT. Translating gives CASSQMTGAGNTIYF.